The 20 T cell receptor beta chains presented below share a single source sample, sequenced in a study of shared clonotypes between healthy human individuals. Measured with immunoSEQ multiplex PCR; TCRdb has only the in-frame clones, and not every one. The table lists about 380,000 clones, approximately 97% of them singletons. The specimen sequenced was memory CD8+ T cells sorted from blood. Subset described: CD45RO+ cells pooled with CCR7-negative TemRA cells. Source of these receptors: a man younger than 45 in good health.

This clone was seen a few times. The rearrangement uses TRBV4-2 and TRBJ1-2; D not resolved. The germline V gene encodes CDR1 LGHNA and CDR2 YNFKEQ. Trimming cost V 0 bases and J 8 bases, with 13 bases left between them. CDR3 length: 14 residues. The CDR3 reads CASSQDPRDEGYTF. CDR3 coding DNA: TGTGCCAGCAGCCAAGACCCCAGAGATGAGGGCTACACCTTC.

The rearrangement links TRBV5-1 to TRBJ2-7; TRBD1 matches 11 bases. The CDR3 has 14 amino acids. Unmatched junction bases numbered 5, after V lost 4 bases and J lost 5 bases. Germline CDR1 reads SGHRS; CDR2 reads YFSETQ. CDR3 region: CASSIRTGGNEQYF. Written as DNA, the CDR3 is TGCGCCAGCAGCATCCGGACAGGGGGCAACGAGCAGTACTTC.

V usage is TRBV12-5 and J usage is TRBJ1-3, with D possibly being TRBD1 (5 bases). The CDR3 runs to 15 residues. CDR1 and CDR2 from the germline V gene are LGHNT and FRNRAP. V lost 1 base, J lost 0 bases, and 7 bases lay in between. CDR3 in DNA: TGTGCTAGTGGTTTGGGACAGAGCTCTGGAAACACCATATATTTT. Translated: CASGLGQSSGNTIYF.

The rearrangement uses TRBV6-1 and TRBJ2-5, with 8 positions matching TRBD2. J gave up 2 bases and V 2 bases, and 7 bases lay outside the gene matches. This CDR3 comprises 16 residues. Germline V gene sequence: CDR1 MNHNS, CDR2 SASEGT. The CDR3 coding sequence is TGTGCCAGCAGTGAATATGCGGGGGGCCCGCAAGAGACCCAGTACTTC. Its protein product is CASSEYAGGPQETQYF.

The V gene is TRBV7-8, the J gene TRBJ1-5; TRBD1 agrees at 7 bases. The CDR3 sequence is 16 residues long. Germline V lookup: CDR1 SGHVS, CDR2 FQNEAQ. V shed 3 bases and J 9 bases; nucleotides not matched to a gene: 14. CDR3 nucleotides: TGTGCCAGCAGCTTGCCGGGACAGCGTGGAAGAATGCCCCAGCATTTT. It yields the protein CASSLPGQRGRMPQHF.

The rearrangement uses TRBV2 and TRBJ2-4; the match to TRBD1 covers 7 bases. The V segment lost 8 bases and the J segment 10 bases; nucleotides outside the gene matches: 17. This CDR3 has 15 amino acids. Per the germline V gene, CDR1 is SNHLY and CDR2 is FYNNEI. The CDR3 nucleotides read TGTGCCAGCTCCACCCGACAGGGCTACCTAGGAATTCAGTACTTC. Protein sequence: CASSTRQGYLGIQYF. The complete variable domain, with remaining parts taken from reference TRBV2 and TRBJ2-4, reads EPEVTQTPSHQVTQMGQEVILRCVPISNHLYFYWYRQILGQKVEFLVSFYNNEISEKSEIFDDQFSVERPDGSNFTLKIRSTKLEDSAMYFCASSTRQGYLGIQYFGAGTRLSVL.

This clone has a single count. The rearrangement links TRBV7-9 to TRBJ2-7; 7 bases map to TRBD1. Germline-derived CDR1 and CDR2 are SEHNR and FQNEAQ (reference sequence). Trimming at V came to 4 bases and at J to 7 bases, leaving 25 bases not matched to a gene. The CDR3 runs to 19 residues. The DNA for the CDR3 is TGTGCCAGCAGCTCCCAACCCCGGGACAGCCAATTTACAGCGAGGGAGCAGTACTTC. Its translation is CASSSQPRDSQFTAREQYF. Based on the CDR3 plus reference TRBV7-9 and TRBJ2-7, the full variable domain is DTGVSQNPRHKITKRGQNVTFRCDPISEHNRLYWYRQTLGQGPEFLTYFQNEAQLEKSRLLSDRFSAERPKGSFSTLEIQRTEQGDSAMYLCASSSQPRDSQFTAREQYFGPGTRLTVT.

The CDR3 here is CASSLTASPPRVLDTQYF. The CDR3 nucleotides read TGTGCCAGCAGTTTAACGGCCTCGCCTCCGAGAGTTTTGGATACGCAGTATTTT. This chain joins TRBV27 and TRBJ2-3; D gene uncertain. The ends were cut back, 2 bases at V and 6 bases at J, with 24 bases in the middle. This CDR3 has 18 residues. Germline CDR1 is MNHEY and CDR2 is SMNVEV (reference sequence).

This CDR3 is CASSPHTGANVLTF. As DNA, the CDR3 is TGTGCCAGCAGCCCTCACACTGGGGCCAACGTCCTGACTTTC. The chain couples TRBV9 to TRBJ2-6; D uncertain. Germline V gene sequence: CDR1 SGDLS, CDR2 YYNGEE. The CDR3 totals 14 residues. V was trimmed by 4 bases and J by 2 bases, leaving 7 bases between them.

CDR3 residues: CASSQKTRSTDTQYF. CDR3 in DNA: TGTGCCAGCAGCCAAAAGACTAGGAGCACAGATACGCAGTATTTT. V gene TRBV14 combines with J gene TRBJ2-3, with D tentatively TRBD2 (6 bases). The CDR3 has 15 amino acids. Germline V gives CDR1 SGHDN, CDR2 FVKESK. Trimming removed 2 bases at V and 0 bases at J, with 9 bases between.

This chain connects TRBV7-2 to TRBJ1-2; D gene ambiguous. V shed 2 bases and J shed 6 bases, with 7 bases lying between them. The germline V gene has CDR1 SGHTA and CDR2 FQGNSA. CDR3 size: 12 residues. This chain's CDR3 is CASSLLFNGYTF. The DNA of the CDR3 is TGTGCCAGCAGCTTACTTTTTAATGGCTACACCTTC.

The chain combines TRBV10-3 with TRBJ2-1; 7 bases are a match to TRBD2. The trim removed 8 bases at V and 4 bases at J, leaving 8 bases unmatched. Germline V gene sequence: CDR1 ENHRY, CDR2 SYGVKD. The CDR3 has 14 residues. Written as DNA, the CDR3 is TGTGCCATCGGGGCGGGAGATAGGTACAATGAGCAGTTCTTC. It codes for CAIGAGDRYNEQFF.

The chain carries TRBV29-1 and TRBJ2-1; 7 bases are a match to TRBD2. The trim removed 4 bases at V and 11 bases at J, leaving 8 bases unmatched. CDR1 and CDR2 from the germline V gene are SQVTM and ANQGSEA. CDR3 length: 12 amino acids. The CDR3 DNA is TGCAGCGTTGTTCTGTCCGGGACTAAGCAGTTCTTC. It specifies CSVVLSGTKQFF.

This rearrangement joins TRBV15 to TRBJ2-1; the D gene is possibly TRBD2 (6 bases). V lost 2 bases, J lost 4 bases, and 15 bases lay in between. The CDR3 sequence is 16 residues long. The germline CDR1 and CDR2 sequences are LNHNV and YYDKDF (reference sequence). Written as DNA, the CDR3 is TGTGCCACCAGCAGAATAGCGGATAAATGGTACAATGAGCAGTTCTTC. Amino acid sequence: CATSRIADKWYNEQFF.

A remark on this clone: Different DNA sequences within this sample yield the same CDR3. The V call is TRBV28, the J call TRBJ2-2; 14 bases agree with TRBD2. The V gene end was trimmed by 3 bases and the J gene end by 4 bases; junction bases not matched to a gene: 1. Germline CDR1 reads MDHEN; CDR2 reads SYDVKM. This CDR3 region has 16 residues. Here the CDR3 DNA reads TGTGCCAGCAGTTTGGGGACTAGCGGGAGCACCGGGGAGCTGTTTTTT. It yields the protein CASSLGTSGSTGELFF.

The gene calls are TRBV18 and TRBJ1-1; 9 bases agree with TRBD1. This CDR3 spans 13 amino acids. Germline CDR1 KGHSH, CDR2 LQKENI. Trimming at V came to 5 bases and at J to 3 bases, leaving 1 base not matched to a gene. CDR3 sequence (DNA): TGTGCCAGCTCAGGACAGGGGTACACTGAAGCTTTCTTT. It is translated as CASSGQGYTEAFF.

This chain uses TRBV6-5 with TRBJ1-2, with 7 positions matching TRBD1. The trim removed 5 bases at V and 2 bases at J, leaving 2 bases unmatched. The CDR3 loop spans 13 amino acids. Germline V gene sequence: CDR1 MNHEY, CDR2 SVGAGI. CDR3 protein: CASSPDRNYGYTF. In nucleotides, the CDR3 is TGTGCCAGCAGTCCGGACAGGAACTATGGCTACACCTTC.

The rearrangement links TRBV5-1 to TRBJ2-7; 9 bases map to TRBD2. From germline, CDR1 is SGHRS and CDR2 YFSETQ. The J segment lost 5 bases and the V segment lost 4 bases, leaving 4 bases of the junction unmatched. The CDR3 contains 13 residues. CDR3 residues: CASSLAGLNEQYF. DNA of the CDR3: TGCGCCAGCAGCCTAGCGGGATTAAACGAGCAGTACTTC.

The chain recombines TRBV4-1 with TRBJ2-7, with 11 bases lining up with TRBD2. The CDR3 is made up of 15 amino acids. Germline CDR1 and CDR2: MGHRA and YSYEKL. Unmatched junction bases numbered 5, after V lost 1 base and J lost 6 bases. CDR3 residues: CASSQVAGGLGEQYF. CDR3 sequence (DNA): TGCGCCAGCAGCCAAGTAGCGGGAGGGCTTGGCGAGCAGTACTTC.

This clone was recorded once. The V gene is TRBV11-2, the J gene TRBJ2-4; D perhaps matches TRBD2 (5 bases). The V gene's germline CDR1 is SGHAT and CDR2 FQNNGV. The CDR3 is made up of 15 amino acids. V was trimmed by 1 base and J by 8 bases, leaving 15 bases between them. The CDR3 nucleotides are TGTGCCAGCAGCTTAGCCCTACGGACTGGGGACATTCAGTACTTC. Translated, it gives CASSLALRTGDIQYF.